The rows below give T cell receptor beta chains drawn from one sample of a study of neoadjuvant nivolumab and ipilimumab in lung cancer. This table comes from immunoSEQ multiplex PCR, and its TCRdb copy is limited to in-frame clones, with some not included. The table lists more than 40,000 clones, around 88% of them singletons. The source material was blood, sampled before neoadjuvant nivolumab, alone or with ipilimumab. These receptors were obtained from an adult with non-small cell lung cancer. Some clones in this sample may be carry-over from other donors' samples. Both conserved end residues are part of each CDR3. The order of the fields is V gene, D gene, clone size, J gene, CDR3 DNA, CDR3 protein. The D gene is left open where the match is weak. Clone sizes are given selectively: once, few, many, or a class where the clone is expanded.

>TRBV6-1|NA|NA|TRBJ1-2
TGTGCCAGCATCAAACCGTGGGGATTCTATGGCTACACCTTC
CASIKPWGFYGYTF
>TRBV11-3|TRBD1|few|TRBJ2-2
TGTGCCAGCAGCTCCGGGACAGGGTTCACCGGGGAGCTGTTTTTT
CASSSGTGFTGELFF
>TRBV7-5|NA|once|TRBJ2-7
TGTGCCAGAAGTAGGTTACTAGCGGGAGGGCTCCTTTCCTACGAGCAGTACTTC
CARSRLLAGGLLSYEQYF
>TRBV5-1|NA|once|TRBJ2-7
TGCGCCAGCGGCGACTGGCCCTACGAGCAGTACTTC
CASGDWPYEQYF
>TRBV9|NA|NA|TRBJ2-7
TGTGCCAGCAGCGTAGGTGGTGGGGAACTCACCTACGAGCAGTACTTC
CASSVGGGELTYEQYF
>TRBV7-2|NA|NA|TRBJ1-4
TGTGCCAGCAGCTTAGATCCCCTAGCGGCAACTAATGAAAAACTGTTTTTT
CASSLDPLAATNEKLFF
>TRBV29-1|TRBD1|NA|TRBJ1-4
TGCAGCGCCGGACAGGGGACTGGAGAAAAACTGTTTTTT
CSAGQGTGEKLFF
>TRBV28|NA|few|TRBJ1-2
TGTGCCAGTAACAGGGTAGGAAACTATGGCTACACCTTC
CASNRVGNYGYTF
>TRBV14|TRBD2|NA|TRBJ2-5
TGTGCCAGCAGCCACCATGCGGGGGTAGCGGGAGGCCCACTCGGAGGGACCCAGTACTTC
CASSHHAGVAGGPLGGTQYF
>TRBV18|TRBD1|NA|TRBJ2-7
TGTGCCAGCTCACCCGGGACAGAGTACGAGCAGTACTTC
CASSPGTEYEQYF
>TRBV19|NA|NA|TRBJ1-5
TGTGCCAGTAGTATTGAGGGGAAACAGCCCCAGCATTTT
CASSIEGKQPQHF
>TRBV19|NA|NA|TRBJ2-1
TGTGCCAGTAGTAAGGAGGATAGGGGCGGTGAGCAGTTCTTC
CASSKEDRGGEQFF
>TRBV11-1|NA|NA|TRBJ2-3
TGTGCCAGCAGCTTAGAGTGGCGGAGCACGCAGTATTTT
CASSLEWRSTQYF
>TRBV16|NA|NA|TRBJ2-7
TGTGCCAGTTCCTCGGTATCCTACGAGCAGTACTTC
CASSSVSYEQYF
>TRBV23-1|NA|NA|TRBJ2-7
TGCGCCAGCAGCCCCGAGAAGGGAGACTACGAGCAGTACTTC
CASSPEKGDYEQYF
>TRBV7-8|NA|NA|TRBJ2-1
TGTGCCAGCAGCTTAGGTACTTGGGCTTTGTCCTACAATGAGCAGTTCTTC
CASSLGTWALSYNEQFF
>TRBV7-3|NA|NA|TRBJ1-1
TGTGCCAGCAGCCGGACAGCGAACACTGAAGCTTTCTTT
CASSRTANTEAFF
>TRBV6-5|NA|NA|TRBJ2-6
TGTGCCAGCAGCCACGGGCCCGCTGGGGCCAACGTCCTGACTTTC
CASSHGPAGANVLTF
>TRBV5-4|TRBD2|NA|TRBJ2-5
TGTGCCAGCAGCTTGGGTTTGCGGGAGGGGCAAGAGACCCAGTACTTC
CASSLGLREGQETQYF
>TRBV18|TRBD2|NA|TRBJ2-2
TGTGCCAGCTCATCCTTGGGACTAGCGGGAGGCTCATCCACCGGGGAGCTGTTTTTT
CASSSLGLAGGSSTGELFF
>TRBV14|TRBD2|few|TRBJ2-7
TGTGCCAGCAGCCAACTCTCTAGCGGGAGTGGCGAGCAGTACTTC
CASSQLSSGSGEQYF
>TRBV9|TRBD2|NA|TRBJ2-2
TGTGCCAGCAGCGGGCAGGGACTAGCGGGGGTGACCGGGGAGCTGTTTTTT
CASSGQGLAGVTGELFF